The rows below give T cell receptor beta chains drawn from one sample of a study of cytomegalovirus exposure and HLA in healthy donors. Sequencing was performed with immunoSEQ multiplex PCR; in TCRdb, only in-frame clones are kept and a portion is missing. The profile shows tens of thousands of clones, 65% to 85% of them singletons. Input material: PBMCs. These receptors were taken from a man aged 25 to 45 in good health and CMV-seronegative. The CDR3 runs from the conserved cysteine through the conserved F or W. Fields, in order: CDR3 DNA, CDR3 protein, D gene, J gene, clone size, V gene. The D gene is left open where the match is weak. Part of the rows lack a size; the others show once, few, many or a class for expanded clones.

TGTGCAAGTCGCTGCCAGGTAAACACTGAAGCTTTCTTT CASRCQVNTEAFF - TRBJ1-1 - TRBV12-2
TGTGCCAGCAGTTCCTCTCCCGGGACAGGGTTGGGCGAGCAGTACTTC CASSSSPGTGLGEQYF TRBD1 TRBJ2-7 - TRBV6-5
TGTGCCAGCAGTAGACGCGGGGCTAACACTGAAGCTTTCTTT CASSRRGANTEAFF - TRBJ1-1 - TRBV28
TGTGCCAGCAGGTGGCAGGGTGACTATCAGCCCCAGCATTTT CASRWQGDYQPQHF - TRBJ1-5 - TRBV2
TGTGCCAGCAGTTTACCAGGACAGAGCACAGATACGCAGTATTTT CASSLPGQSTDTQYF - TRBJ2-3 - TRBV27
TGTGCCAGCAGCCCGGGGGTGGCTAGTGGCGAGCAGTACTTC CASSPGVASGEQYF - TRBJ2-7 - TRBV5-4
TGTGCCAGCAGCTCACAGGGTGTGCAGTACTTC CASSSQGVQYF - TRBJ2-7 - TRBV11-2
TGCGCCAGCAGCCAAGAGTCCGGACTAGGGGCCGTCTCCTACGAGCAGTACTTC CASSQESGLGAVSYEQYF TRBD2 TRBJ2-7 - TRBV4-3
TGTGCCAGCAGTGGGCCACTGAACACTGAAGCTTTCTTT CASSGPLNTEAFF - TRBJ1-1 - TRBV2
TGTGCCAGCAGCGACCGACTAGCGGCCCACAATGAGCAGTTCTTC CASSDRLAAHNEQFF TRBD2 TRBJ2-1 once TRBV7-9
TGTGCCAGCAGCTTTCTACAGGGGGCTTCCTGGAATGAGCAGTTCTTC CASSFLQGASWNEQFF TRBD1 TRBJ2-1 - TRBV5-4
TGTGCCAGCTCAAAGACCGGGACAGCTTCCTACGAGCAGTACTTC CASSKTGTASYEQYF TRBD1 TRBJ2-7 - TRBV18
TGTGCCAGCTCACTCAGATTGTCGGGAAGCACAGATACGCAGTATTTT CASSLRLSGSTDTQYF - TRBJ2-3 few TRBV18
TGTGCCAGCAGCCGGATTGGACGGACTCAGAGACGCTACACCTTC CASSRIGRTQRRYTF - TRBJ1-2 - TRBV11-2
TGTGCCAGTACCTCGGACAGGGTAACTGAAGCTTTCTTT CASTSDRVTEAFF TRBD1 TRBJ1-1 - TRBV19
TGTGCCAGCAGTCAGGGACAGGGGGACACTGAAGCTTTCTTT CASSQGQGDTEAFF TRBD1 TRBJ1-1 - TRBV2
TGTGCCAGCAGCTCCACCCGGTCGGAGCAGTACTTC CASSSTRSEQYF - TRBJ2-7 - TRBV7-2
TGTGCCAGCAGCTACGACAGGGTCGGCACAGATACGCAGTATTTT CASSYDRVGTDTQYF TRBD1 TRBJ2-3 - TRBV7-9
TGTGCCAGTAGTATTACAGGGGTTAGCAATCAGCCCCAGCATTTT CASSITGVSNQPQHF TRBD1 TRBJ1-5 - TRBV19
TGTGCCAGCAGCTCCCGGGACAGCTACGAGCAGTACTTC CASSSRDSYEQYF TRBD1 TRBJ2-7 - TRBV13
TGTGCCAGCAGCCGCATACTCACAGGGGGAGATGGCTACACCTTC CASSRILTGGDGYTF TRBD1 TRBJ1-2 - TRBV14
TGCGCCAGCAGCCAAGATCCTAGCGGGAGAACGGGGCAGTTCTTC CASSQDPSGRTGQFF TRBD2 TRBJ2-1 - TRBV4-3
TGTGCCAGCAGCTACGACAGGGGGGGCACTGAAGCTTTCTTT CASSYDRGGTEAFF TRBD1 TRBJ1-1 - TRBV5-4
TGTGCCAGCAGCTTAGTACAGAACCCTGAAGCTTTCTTT CASSLVQNPEAFF - TRBJ1-1 - TRBV7-2
TGTGCCAGCAGCGTACTAGCGGGAGCCTACAATGAGCAGTTCTTC CASSVLAGAYNEQFF TRBD2 TRBJ2-1 - TRBV9
TGTGCCATCAGTGAGGGAGGTTTCACTGAAGCTTTCTTT CAISEGGFTEAFF - TRBJ1-1 once TRBV10-3
TGTGCCTGGAGCGGCTGGGACACTGAGCAGTTCTTC CAWSGWDTEQFF - TRBJ2-1 - TRBV30
TGCGCCAGCAGTTACTCCACCGGGACACCACAAGAGACCCAGTACTTC CASSYSTGTPQETQYF - TRBJ2-5 once TRBV5-1
TGTGCCAGCAGCTTAGTGCAGGGGAACACCATATATTTT CASSLVQGNTIYF - TRBJ1-3 - TRBV7-9
TGTGCCAGCAGCCAAGAATCCCAGGCTAATGAAAAACTGTTTTTT CASSQESQANEKLFF - TRBJ1-4 - TRBV14
TGTGCCAGCAGTCCCCACGCGTACAGACTAGCGGGCGAGCAGTACTTC CASSPHAYRLAGEQYF TRBD2 TRBJ2-7 once TRBV7-2
TGCAGCGTTGAGCAGGGACTTGAGCAGTTCTTC CSVEQGLEQFF - TRBJ2-1 - TRBV29-1
TGTGCCAGCAGCCCGACGGGGGGAAGCTCCTACAATGAGCAGTTCTTC CASSPTGGSSYNEQFF TRBD2 TRBJ2-1 - TRBV7-3
TGCGCCAGCAGCCCGGCAGGGGGCGGCACAGATACGCAGTATTTT CASSPAGGGTDTQYF TRBD1 TRBJ2-3 - TRBV5-1
TGTGCCAGCAGCTTGTTGCAGGGCTCCTACAATGAGCAGTTCTTC CASSLLQGSYNEQFF - TRBJ2-1 - TRBV5-4
TGTGCCAGCAGTCGGGTGGCCGAGACCCGTGGTGGCTACACCTTC CASSRVAETRGGYTF - TRBJ1-2 - TRBV6-6
TGTGCCAGCAGCGGCAGTGGAGGCACAGATACGCAGTATTTT CASSGSGGTDTQYF - TRBJ2-3 - TRBV25-1
TGTGCCAGCAGCTTGGGGGGCGGAGAGACCCAGTACTTC CASSLGGGETQYF - TRBJ2-5 - TRBV5-6
TGTGCCAGCAGCCCTAGTGGACTACTCTACGAGCAGTACTTC CASSPSGLLYEQYF - TRBJ2-7 - TRBV6-5
TGCAGCGCGGACAGGGAGAACACCGGGGAGCTGTTTTTT CSADRENTGELFF TRBD1 TRBJ2-2 - TRBV29-1
TGTGCCAGCAGCAATTGGGGACAGACTAGCACAGATACGCAGTATTTT CASSNWGQTSTDTQYF TRBD1 TRBJ2-3 few TRBV11-2
TGTGCCACCAGCAGGACTAGCGGGAGCTACAATGAGCAGTTCTTC CATSRTSGSYNEQFF TRBD2 TRBJ2-1 - TRBV15
TGTGCCAGCAGTCCAATCGGGGTCCAAGAGACCCAGTACTTC CASSPIGVQETQYF - TRBJ2-5 - TRBV6-5
TGCGCCAGCAGTGAGAGAGCGACCCTTAGAAGTATCTACGAGCAGTACTTC CASSERATLRSIYEQYF - TRBJ2-7 - TRBV10-1
TGTGCCTGGAGCGCCGGAAAACTGACTAGCGCGGCCAAAAACATTCAGTACTTC CAWSAGKLTSAAKNIQYF TRBD2 TRBJ2-4 - TRBV30
TGTGCCAGCAGTCGGACTAGCGGGATCTCCTACAATGAGCAGTTCTTC CASSRTSGISYNEQFF TRBD2 TRBJ2-1 - TRBV25-1
TGTGCCAGCAGTTACAAGAGTGAGCAGTACTTC CASSYKSEQYF - TRBJ2-5 - TRBV6-5
TGTGCCGGAAGACAGTTCTCCTACAATGAGCAGTTCTTC CAGRQFSYNEQFF - TRBJ2-1 - TRBV6-6
TGTGCCAGCAGTCCACCACAGGGGTGGCTCGTCGAGCAGTACTTC CASSPPQGWLVEQYF TRBD1 TRBJ2-7 - TRBV28
TGTGCCAGCAGCGGCGGGACAGGGGCGTACAATGAGCAGTTCTTC CASSGGTGAYNEQFF TRBD1 TRBJ2-1 - TRBV11-2
TGTGCCAGCAGCTTCGCAGGCCAATACGAGCAGTACTTC CASSFAGQYEQYF - TRBJ2-7 - TRBV7-6
TGTGCCAGCAGCCCCCCTCTAGACTATGGCTACACCTTC CASSPPLDYGYTF - TRBJ1-2 - TRBV7-9
TGTGCCAGCAGCTTAGCCCTGCCTTTCGGGACAGAAAACACTGAAGCTTTCTTT CASSLALPFGTENTEAFF TRBD1 TRBJ1-1 - TRBV11-3